The 28 T cell receptor beta chains reported below all come from one sample, sequenced in a study of blood T cell repertoires in COVID-19. Measured with immunoSEQ multiplex PCR; TCRdb has only the in-frame clones, and not every one. The data hold about 220,000 clones, with 65% to 85% observed a single time. The sequenced sample consisted of peripheral blood. All receptors come from a woman in her 30s who had recovered from COVID-19.

The sample holds one count of this clone. The chain links TRBV2 to TRBJ2-1; D possibly corresponds to TRBD2 (6 bases). The germline gives CDR1 SNHLY, CDR2 FYNNEI. With 8 bases removed from V and 5 bases from J, the gap between germline ends came to 16 bases. The CDR3 loop spans 14 amino acids. The CDR3 nucleotides read TGTGCCAGCGCAGCGGGTGGCGACAACAATGAGCAGTTCTTC. Translated: CASAAGGDNNEQFF. Combining the CDR3 with reference TRBV2 and TRBJ2-1 gives the whole variable domain EPEVTQTPSHQVTQMGQEVILRCVPISNHLYFYWYRQILGQKVEFLVSFYNNEISEKSEIFDDQFSVERPDGSNFTLKIRSTKLEDSAMYFCASAAGGDNNEQFFGPGTRLTVL.

The V gene is TRBV19, the J gene TRBJ1-4, with D perhaps matching TRBD1 (6 bases). Germline V CDR1 and CDR2: LNHDA, SQIVND (reference sequence). Trimming took off 6 bases at V and 5 bases at J, with 13 bases between the two ends. CDR3 size: 14 residues. The CDR3 loop reads CASSLWTDNEKLFF. The CDR3 DNA sequence: TGTGCCAGTAGCTTATGGACAGACAATGAAAAACTGTTTTTT.

The chain links TRBV11-2 to TRBJ2-1; 7 bases are a match to TRBD2. Per germline, CDR1 SGHAT and CDR2 FQNNGV. The CDR3 totals 17 residues. V dropped 5 bases and J dropped 7; count of bases not matched to a gene: 17. The CDR3 bases are TGTGCCAGCAGCATTGCTCCCCGGACTAGAAGTGGGAATGAGCAGTTCTTC. This encodes CASSIAPRTRSGNEQFF.

The chain recombines TRBV6-6 with TRBJ2-1; D is unclear. Germline CDR1 and CDR2: MNHNY and SVGAGI (reference sequence). Deletions cut 6 bases from V and 1 base from J, with 7 bases between. The CDR3 length is 13 residues. As DNA, the CDR3 is TGTGCCAGCAGCCTAGATTCCTACAATGAGCAGTTCTTC. Translating gives CASSLDSYNEQFF.

The chain uses TRBV27 and TRBJ2-1; the match to TRBD1 covers 8 bases. The germline V gene has CDR1 MNHEY and CDR2 SMNVEV (reference sequence). The CDR3 has 17 amino acids. Unmatched junction bases numbered 18, after V lost 6 bases and J lost 8 bases. Here the CDR3 reads CASSSGTGFFMWDEQFF. The CDR3 DNA reads as TGTGCCAGCAGCTCTGGGACAGGCTTCTTCATGTGGGATGAGCAGTTCTTC.

V and J are TRBV19 and TRBJ1-1; 11 positions match TRBD1. J lost 4 bases, V lost 7 bases, and 5 bases had no gene match. Germline V gives CDR1 LNHDA, CDR2 SQIVND (reference sequence). The CDR3 is 14 amino acids. The CDR3 sequence: CASTWTGGGTEAFF. The CDR3 coding sequence is TGTGCCAGTACCTGGACAGGGGGCGGCACTGAAGCTTTCTTT.

The chain recombines TRBV18 with TRBJ2-2; 7 bases match TRBD1. The CDR3 consists of 15 residues. The V and J ends lost 4 bases and 2 bases, in that order; junction bases with no gene match: 4. Germline V lookup: CDR1 KGHSH, CDR2 LQKENI. The CDR3 loop is CASSQYRGNTGELFF. The DNA for the CDR3 is TGTGCCAGCTCACAATACAGGGGAAACACCGGGGAGCTGTTTTTT.

The CDR3: CASSLDVAAGATDTQYF. The CDR3, as DNA: TGCGCCAGCAGCTTGGATGTCGCGGCGGGAGCCACAGATACGCAGTATTTT. This chain joins TRBV5-1 and TRBJ2-3; 7 nucleotides agree with TRBD2. The length of the CDR3 is 17 residues. Losses at the gene ends were 0 bases for V and 2 bases for J; bases not matched to a gene: 9. The germline CDR1 and CDR2 sequences are SGHRS and YFSETQ.

For the CDR3, the DNA is TGCGCCAGCACCCCAGGGGACCCCAATCAGCCCCAGCATTTT. It encodes CASTPGDPNQPQHF. The rearrangement links TRBV10-2 to TRBJ1-5; D perhaps matches TRBD1 (6 bases). The V end lost 7 bases, the J end lost 3 bases, and 13 bases lay between the germline ends. Looked up from germline, CDR1 is WSHSY and CDR2 is SAAADI. The CDR3 length is 14 residues.

This sequence joins TRBV30 and TRBJ2-1, with TRBD2 matching 13 bases. V was pared by 4 bases and J by 13 bases, with 7 bases of the junction left unmatched. Looked up from germline, CDR1 is GTSNPN and CDR2 is SVGIG (reference sequence). The CDR3 runs 13 residues. This CDR3 is CAWTNGLAGVQFF. CDR3 nucleotides: TGTGCCTGGACAAACGGACTAGCGGGAGTTCAGTTCTTC.

The V and J genes are TRBV6-5 and TRBJ1-4; the match to TRBD1 covers 7 bases. The CDR3 spans 14 residues. The junction had 4 bases not matched to a gene; V was cut back by 2 bases and J by 7 bases. Germline V gene lookup returns CDR1 MNHEY and CDR2 SVGAGI. For the CDR3, the DNA is TGTGCCAGCAGTTACCGACAGGGTGGTGAAAAACTGTTTTTT. It specifies CASSYRQGGEKLFF.

This chain joins TRBV28 and TRBJ1-6; 7 bases are shared with TRBD1. The CDR3 is 16 amino acids. Germline V lookup: CDR1 MDHEN, CDR2 SYDVKM. J lost 7 bases, V lost 5 bases, and 11 bases had no gene match. The CDR3 loop is CASSPPLLQGNSPLHF. As DNA, the CDR3 is TGTGCCAGCAGTCCGCCCCTCTTACAGGGGAATTCACCCCTCCACTTT.

The gene calls are TRBV11-1 and TRBJ2-2; TRBD1 is a possible D gene (6 bases). The CDR3 sequence is 15 residues long. Deletions cut 4 bases from V and 2 bases from J, with 11 bases between. CDR1 and CDR2 (germline): SGHAT, FQDESV (reference sequence). The CDR3 DNA is TGTGCCAGCAGCTCAGGACAGCCTAACACCGGGGAGCTGTTTTTT. Protein sequence: CASSSGQPNTGELFF. Full variable domain (outside the CDR3, taken from reference TRBV11-1 and TRBJ2-2): EAEVAQSPRYKITEKSQAVAFWCDPISGHATLYWYRQILGQGPELLVQFQDESVVDDSQLPKDRFSAERLKGVDSTLKIQPAELGDSAMYLCASSSGQPNTGELFFGEGSRLTVL.

With respect to this clone: At the DNA level, this CDR3 is encoded by other sequences in the same sample as well. This chain joins TRBV7-3 and TRBJ2-1, with 11 bases aligning to TRBD2. The V and J ends lost 5 bases and 4 bases, in that order; junction bases with no gene match: 4. Germline CDR1 is SGHTA and CDR2 is FQGTGA. The CDR3 runs 15 residues. The CDR3 DNA is TGTGCCAGCAGCCCTACTAGCGGGAGTTACAATGAGCAGTTCTTC. It is translated as CASSPTSGSYNEQFF.

The rearrangement uses TRBV27 and TRBJ1-2, with 8 bases that match TRBD1. This CDR3 has 14 amino acids. Germline trimming cut 8 bases from V and 2 bases from J; bases unmatched to any gene: 7. Per germline, CDR1 MNHEY and CDR2 SMNVEV (reference sequence). The CDR3 bases are TGTGCCAGCGGCCCAGGGGGCGGGAACTATGGCTACACCTTC. It yields the protein CASGPGGGNYGYTF.

The genes are TRBV6-4 and TRBJ1-1; TRBD1 aligns across 9 bases. Germline V gene sequence: CDR1 MRHNA, CDR2 SNTAGT. With 4 bases clipped from V and 2 bases from J, the junction kept 2 bases outside the gene matches. The CDR3 consists of 14 residues. The CDR3 region has the DNA TGTGCCAGCAGTGTTACAGGGGGCAACACTGAAGCTTTCTTT. It codes for CASSVTGGNTEAFF.

For the CDR3, the DNA is TGCGCCAGCAGCGGGGAGGGACATATACAAGAGACCCAGTACTTC. It yields the protein CASSGEGHIQETQYF. This rearrangement joins TRBV5-1 to TRBJ2-5; a possible D gene is TRBD2 (7 bases). Trimming cost V 4 bases and J 2 bases, with 15 bases left between them. The CDR3 sequence is 15 residues long. Germline-derived CDR1 and CDR2 are SGHRS and YFSETQ.

A few counts support this clone. The chain couples TRBV7-2 to TRBJ1-1; D perhaps matches TRBD1 (6 bases). The CDR3 has 14 amino acids. The germline V gene encodes CDR1 SGHTA and CDR2 FQGNSA. V lost 1 base, J lost 12 bases, and 18 bases lay in between. The CDR3 protein is CASSLDREWSKTFF. Written as DNA, the CDR3 is TGTGCCAGCAGCTTAGACAGGGAATGGTCTAAGACTTTCTTT. Looking up the rest from reference TRBV7-2 and TRBJ1-1 gives the full variable domain: GAGVSQSPSNKVTEKGKDVELRCDPISGHTALYWYRQSLGQGLEFLIYFQGNSAPDKSGLPSDRFSAERTGGSVSTLTIQRTQQEDSAVYLCASSLDREWSKTFFGQGTRLTVV.

This rearrangement joins TRBV28 to TRBJ1-1; D uncertain. The CDR3 has 13 residues. CDR1 and CDR2 (germline): MDHEN, SYDVKM. Trimming stripped 2 bases from V and 9 bases from J, with 13 bases between. The CDR3 loop is CASSLGLWEQAFF. As DNA, the CDR3 is TGTGCCAGCAGTTTAGGTTTGTGGGAGCAAGCTTTCTTT.

This chain joins TRBV28 and TRBJ2-7; 7 bases are a match to TRBD1. The CDR3 runs 12 residues. Germline V CDR1 and CDR2: MDHEN, SYDVKM. The DNA of the CDR3 is TGTGCAATCAGACAGGGAGCGGAGGAGCAGTACTTC. Its translation: CAIRQGAEEQYF.

In regard to this clone: At the DNA level, this CDR3 is encoded by other sequences in the same sample as well. This chain's CDR3 is CASSPRGNYGYTF. The CDR3 DNA reads TGTGCCAGCAGCCCCAGGGGTAACTATGGCTACACCTTC. The V gene is TRBV6-5, the J gene TRBJ1-2; D is possibly TRBD1 (6 bases). CDR1 and CDR2 (germline): MNHEY, SVGAGI. CDR3 size: 13 residues. The V and J ends lost 6 bases and 1 base respectively, with 9 bases between them.

V and J are TRBV2 and TRBJ2-2; 7 nucleotides match TRBD2. The CDR3 contains 16 residues. V was pared by 8 bases and J by 4 bases, with 13 bases of the junction left unmatched. The germline CDR1 and CDR2 sequences are SNHLY and FYNNEI. As DNA, the CDR3 is TGTGCCAGCCCCTCTGGGAGGGACGCGTCCACCGGGGAGCTGTTTTTT. Its protein is CASPSGRDASTGELFF.

The chain has TRBV19 and TRBJ2-2; a possible D gene is TRBD2 (5 bases). The germline CDR1 and CDR2 sequences are LNHDA and SQIVND (reference sequence). The CDR3 totals 16 residues. Trimming left V 0 bases short and J 7 bases short, with 15 bases between. Written as DNA, the CDR3 is TGTGCCAGTAGTATAGATCTAGCACCTGATGGCGGGGAGCTGTTTTTT. Translated: CASSIDLAPDGGELFF.

V is TRBV15 and J is TRBJ2-1; TRBD2 might be the D (6 bases). Germline values: CDR1 LNHNV, CDR2 YYDKDF (reference sequence). V lost 1 base to trimming and J lost 5 bases, with 18 bases between them. The CDR3 consists of 17 residues. The chain's CDR3 is CATSRARLVRGDNEQFF. The CDR3 DNA reads TGTGCCACCAGCAGAGCTAGACTAGTGAGGGGCGACAATGAGCAGTTCTTC.

The chain has TRBV5-1 and TRBJ1-2; tentatively, D is TRBD1 (6 bases). The CDR3 runs to 13 residues. Germline CDR1 SGHRS, CDR2 YFSETQ. Deletions cut 0 bases from V and 3 bases from J, with 6 bases between. CDR3 nucleotide sequence: TGCGCCAGCAGCTTGGGGACAGACTATGGCTACACCTTC. Its protein is CASSLGTDYGYTF.

V gene TRBV9 combines with J gene TRBJ2-1; the match to TRBD2 covers 11 bases. Germline V gives CDR1 SGDLS, CDR2 YYNGEE. CDR3 length: 16 amino acids. The J segment lost 15 bases and the V segment lost 0 bases, leaving 14 bases of the junction unmatched. The CDR3, as DNA: TGTGCCAGCAGCGTAGATCCCTCCTTAGCGGGAGGGCCTCCGTTCTTC. Translating it yields CASSVDPSLAGGPPFF.

This chain uses TRBV6-5 with TRBJ2-5; no clear D. In germline, CDR1 is MNHEY, CDR2 SVGAGI. V lost 0 bases and J lost 7, with 12 bases in between. This CDR3 contains 14 residues. The DNA of the CDR3 is TGTGCCAGCAGTTACTCGCAGACAATCGGGACCCAGTACTTC. Its protein product is CASSYSQTIGTQYF.

The chain joins TRBV2 to TRBJ1-2; D is ambiguous. The CDR3 is 15 residues long. Germline assignment: CDR1 SNHLY and CDR2 FYNNEI. Trimming stripped 3 bases from V and 3 bases from J, with 14 bases between. The CDR3 spells CASSEGLGRHYGYTF. DNA for the CDR3: TGTGCCAGCAGTGAGGGCCTGGGGAGGCACTATGGCTACACCTTC.